This entry lists 12 T cell receptor beta chains sequenced from one sample in a study of response to subunit inactivated influenza vaccine. TCRdb analysed the RT-PCR reads with MiXCR anew, one entry per CDR3 protein. Among about 800,000 distinct CDR3 sequences listed, 21% were seen once. Sample: PBMCs from blood, taken less than 6 days after vaccination. Source of these receptors: a man aged 50 or older who received an inactivated influenza vaccine.

This clonotype was counted a few times. The V call is TRBV20-1, the J call TRBJ2-7; 10 bases are a match to TRBD2. The CDR3 loop spans 15 amino acids. V lost 0 bases, J lost 5 bases, and 7 bases stayed unmatched. Germline CDR1 and CDR2: DFQATT and SNEGSKA (reference sequence). The CDR3 spells CSARDGLAGDNEQYF. The CDR3 bases are TGCAGTGCTAGAGATGGGCTAGCGGGAGATAACGAGCAGTACTTC.

This clonotype showed up just a few times. The rearrangement uses TRBV7-9 and TRBJ2-3, with TRBD2 matching 13 bases. This CDR3 comprises 17 residues. The V gene end was trimmed by 5 bases and the J gene end by 1 base; junction bases not matched to a gene: 6. Germline V lookup: CDR1 SEHNR, CDR2 FQNEAQ (reference sequence). CDR3 DNA: TGTGCCAGCAGCCCCGGCGGGACTAGCGGGGGCACAGATACGCAGTATTTT. It specifies CASSPGGTSGGTDTQYF.

In this sample, this clonotype turned up a few times. J is TRBJ2-7 and V is TRBV5-1; D remains ambiguous. V lost 7 bases and J 4 bases, leaving 12 bases between the germline ends. Per germline, CDR1 SGHRS and CDR2 YFSETQ. The CDR3 is made up of 12 amino acids. CDR3 residues: CASGKSEYEQYF. DNA of the CDR3: TGCGCCAGCGGGAAGTCAGAGTACGAGCAGTACTTC.

This chain links TRBV3-1 with TRBJ2-1; D remains unclear. Germline assignment: CDR1 LGHDT and CDR2 YNNKEL (reference sequence). Trimming took off 2 bases at V and 8 bases at J, with 4 bases between the two ends. This CDR3 region has 11 residues. The CDR3 protein is CASSQIDEQFF. As DNA, the CDR3 is TGTGCCAGCAGCCAAATCGATGAGCAGTTCTTC.

This clonotype was counted a few times. CDR3 nucleotide sequence: TGTGCCATCAGTGGCTGGGACAGAGAGAGCTCCTACAATGAGCAGTTCTTC. The encoded protein is CAISGWDRESSYNEQFF. The genes are TRBV10-3 and TRBJ2-1, with 7 bases lining up with TRBD1. The CDR3 totals 17 residues. The germline CDR1 and CDR2 sequences are ENHRY and SYGVKD. The V segment lost 4 bases and the J segment 0 bases; nucleotides outside the gene matches: 9.

This clonotype was detected a few times. One end of the junction varies from germline; a read error may be responsible. V gene TRBV2 combines with J gene TRBJ2-6; D not resolved. Germline assignment: CDR1 SNHLY and CDR2 FYNNEI. The CDR3 runs to 19 residues. The CDR3 DNA sequence: TGTGCCTGCAGTTTATTACATCTATGGTCTGGGGCTGGGGCCAACGTCCTGACTTTC. It specifies CACSLLHLWSGAGANVLTF.

The rearrangement links TRBV21-1 to TRBJ2-7; the D call TRBD2 from the table was never checked on the DNA. TRBV21-1 is a recognized pseudogene. CDR3 length equals 16 residues. CDR3 nucleotide sequence: TGTGCCAGCAGCAAAGAGCTTCTAGCGGGACGATACGAGCAGTACTTC. Encoded protein: CASSKELLAGRYEQYF.

This clonotype turned up a few times. The chain combines TRBV28 with TRBJ2-7; D possibly corresponds to TRBD1 (5 bases). The CDR3 is made up of 13 amino acids. Germline assignment: CDR1 MDHEN and CDR2 SYDVKM. The V end was cut by 5 bases, the J end by 7 bases, with 15 bases between. CDR3 protein: CASSTTEPTEQYF. CDR3 sequence (DNA): TGTGCCAGCAGTACGACAGAACCAACGGAGCAGTACTTC.

The chain joins TRBV29-1 to TRBJ2-3; 10 nucleotides line up with TRBD1. Trimming at V came to 4 bases and at J to 1 base, leaving 5 bases not matched to a gene. Per germline, CDR1 SQVTM and CDR2 ANQGSEA. The CDR3 consists of 15 residues. The DNA of the CDR3 is TGCAGCGTTGCCGGGACAGGGGACGGCACAGATACGCAGTATTTT. It is translated as CSVAGTGDGTDTQYF.

The chain's CDR3 is CASSEQGLASFYEQFF. CDR3 in DNA: TGTGCCAGCAGCGAACAGGGACTAGCTTCTTTCTATGAGCAGTTCTTC. This chain joins TRBV7-9 and TRBJ2-1; 9 positions agree with TRBD2. CDR3 size: 16 residues. Germline assignment: CDR1 SEHNR and CDR2 FQNEAQ (reference sequence). J was trimmed by 8 bases and V by 5 bases; bases with no gene match: 13.

The gene calls are TRBV19 and TRBJ2-7; D may match TRBD1 or TRBD2 (5 bases each). V lost 3 bases, J lost 0 bases, and 12 bases lay in between. The length of the CDR3 is 15 residues. Germline CDR1 is LNHDA and CDR2 is SQIVND (reference sequence). CDR3: CASSIEAGTSYEQYF. The CDR3 DNA reads as TGTGCCAGTAGTATTGAGGCAGGGACCTCCTACGAGCAGTACTTC.

This clonotype was counted between two and nine times. This chain links TRBV10-3 with TRBJ1-2; no definite D call. Germline CDR1 ENHRY, CDR2 SYGVKD. The CDR3 extends over 14 amino acids. V lost 4 bases and J 3 bases, leaving 12 bases between the germline ends. Here the CDR3 DNA reads TGTGCCATCAGTGTTGAACGGAGGGACTATGGCTACACCTTC. This encodes CAISVERRDYGYTF.